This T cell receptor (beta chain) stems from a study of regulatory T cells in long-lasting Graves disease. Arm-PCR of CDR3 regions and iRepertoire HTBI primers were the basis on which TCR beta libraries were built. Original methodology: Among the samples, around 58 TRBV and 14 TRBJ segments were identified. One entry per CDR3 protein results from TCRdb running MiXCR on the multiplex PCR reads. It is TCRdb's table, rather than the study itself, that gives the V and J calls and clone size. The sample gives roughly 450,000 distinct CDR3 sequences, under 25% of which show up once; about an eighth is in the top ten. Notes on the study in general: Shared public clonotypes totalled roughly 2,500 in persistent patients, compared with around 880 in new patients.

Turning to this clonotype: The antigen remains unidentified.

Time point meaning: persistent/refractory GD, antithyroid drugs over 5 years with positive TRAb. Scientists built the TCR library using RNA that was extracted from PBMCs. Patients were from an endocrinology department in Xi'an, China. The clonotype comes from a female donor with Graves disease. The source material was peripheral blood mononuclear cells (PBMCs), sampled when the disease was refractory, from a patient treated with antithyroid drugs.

This CDR3 reads CAISGGQIPYEQYF. Written as DNA, the CDR3 is TGTGCCATCAGTGGGGGACAGATCCCATACGAGCAGTACTTC. The genes are TRBV10-3 and TRBJ2-7, with 7 bases lining up with TRBD1. The CDR3 is 14 amino acids. Germline-derived CDR1 and CDR2 are ENHRY and SYGVKD. The V segment lost 4 bases and the J segment 4 bases; nucleotides outside the gene matches: 7.